These 18 T cell receptor beta chains share one sample of origin, sequenced in a study of type 1 and type 2 diabetes patients. Genomic DNA was the PCR template. The TCR beta CDR3 region was amplified using 30 forward and 13 reverse primers. TCRdb itself ran the multiplex PCR reads through MiXCR, one entry per CDR3 protein. Of under 300,000 distinct CDR3 sequences listed, around 47% were seen once; the top ten hold around 15%. Material for sequencing was peripheral blood mononuclear cells (PBMCs). These TCRs come from a man aged 18 to 30 with type 2 diabetes.

The V call is TRBV2, the J call TRBJ2-5, with TRBD1 matching over 9 bases. V was clipped by 6 bases and J by 5 bases; unmatched bases: 7. The CDR3 loop spans 14 amino acids. Germline loops: CDR1 SNHLY, CDR2 FYNNEI. The CDR3 loop reads CASRPDRGEETQYF. The CDR3 nucleotides read TGTGCCAGCAGGCCGGACAGGGGAGAGGAGACCCAGTACTTC.

J is TRBJ2-5 and V is TRBV2, with TRBD2 identical over 13 bases. The CDR3 is 17 amino acids. V dropped 6 bases and J dropped 2; count of bases not matched to a gene: 9. The germline CDR1 and CDR2 sequences are SNHLY and FYNNEI. The CDR3 spells CASSSTSGRAGQETQYF. CDR3 DNA sequence: TGTGCCAGCAGCAGTACTAGCGGGAGGGCTGGGCAAGAGACCCAGTACTTC.

This clonotype came up a few times. J is TRBJ2-7 and V is TRBV27, with 11 bases that match TRBD2. The CDR3 consists of 14 residues. Germline V gene sequence: CDR1 MNHEY, CDR2 SMNVEV (reference sequence). V lost 5 bases, J lost 4 bases, and 4 bases stayed unmatched. CDR3 protein: CASSPLAGGYEQYF. The CDR3 coding sequence is TGTGCCAGCAGTCCGTTAGCGGGAGGGTACGAGCAGTACTTC.

The rearrangement uses TRBV12-3 or TRBV12-4 and TRBJ2-2; the D gene is possibly TRBD1 (6 bases). The germline V and J ends were trimmed by 5 bases and 4 bases, with 11 bases remaining between them. The CDR3 length is 14 residues. The DNA for the CDR3 is TGTGCCAGCAGTACGGACAGAAGCACCGGGGAGCTGTTTTTT. Its protein is CASSTDRSTGELFF.

This clonotype was counted a few times. The CDR3 spells CASSIGGNYGYTF. The CDR3 DNA reads as TGTGCCAGTAGTATTGGAGGGAACTATGGCTACACCTTC. The chain couples TRBV19 to TRBJ1-2; D not resolved. The CDR3 runs to 13 residues. Deletions cut 3 bases from V and 2 bases from J, with 7 bases between. CDR1 and CDR2 from the germline V gene are LNHDA and SQIVND (reference sequence).

The chain uses TRBV19 and TRBJ1-2; 10 bases are shared with TRBD1. The CDR3 length is 14 residues. CDR1 and CDR2 from the germline V gene are LNHDA and SQIVND (reference sequence). V shed 5 bases, J shed 6 bases, and the junction held 6 bases outside the gene matches. The CDR3 reads CASSRQGAGNGYTF. CDR3 coding DNA: TGTGCCAGTAGTCGACAGGGGGCTGGTAATGGCTACACCTTC.

This clonotype has only a few counts. The chain is built from TRBV7-6 and TRBJ2-2; D call uncertain. Germline CDR1 is SGHVS and CDR2 is FNYEAQ. The CDR3 totals 13 residues. The germline V and J ends were trimmed by 0 bases and 4 bases, with 3 bases remaining between them. The chain's CDR3 is CASSLALTGELFF. Here the CDR3 DNA reads TGTGCCAGCAGCTTAGCTCTCACCGGGGAGCTGTTTTTT.

This clonotype turned up a few times. The chain joins TRBV19 to TRBJ2-5; 8 bases match TRBD1. This CDR3 comprises 16 residues. The germline gives CDR1 LNHDA, CDR2 SQIVND (reference sequence). With V trimmed by 6 bases and J by 5 bases, 14 bases remained unmatched. CDR3 bases: TGTGCCAGTAGCCTAACCGGGACAGGAGGGGGGGAGACCCAGTACTTC. Translation: CASSLTGTGGGETQYF.

The V and J genes are TRBV14 and TRBJ2-7; D is possibly TRBD1 (6 bases). The CDR3 covers 16 residues. Trimming pared 2 bases from V and 3 bases from J, leaving 17 bases between. From germline, CDR1 is SGHDN and CDR2 FVKESK. CDR3 DNA: TGTGCCAGCAGCCAACTACAGGGACCGAGAGTCTACGAGCAGTACTTC. It codes for CASSQLQGPRVYEQYF.

Only a few counts were recorded for this clonotype. The final CDR3 position lacks the conserved phenylalanine or tryptophan, pointing to a likely read error. The chain joins TRBV2 to TRBJ2-7; TRBD1 agrees at 7 bases. CDR3 length: 15 amino acids. With V trimmed by 7 bases and J by 3 bases, 12 bases remained unmatched. Germline V gives CDR1 SNHLY, CDR2 FYNNEI. The CDR3 is CASTGQPSQNYEQYL. CDR3 bases: TGTGCCAGCACGGGACAGCCCTCGCAAAACTACGAGCAGTACCTC.

This chain joins TRBV7-2 and TRBJ1-1, with 8 bases that match TRBD1. The CDR3 loop spans 14 amino acids. V shed 5 bases, J shed 10 bases, and the junction held 12 bases outside the gene matches. Germline assignment: CDR1 SGHTA and CDR2 FQGNSA. Written as DNA, the CDR3 is TGTGCCAGCAGCCCGGGACAGGCCGGGGGAGGAGCTTTCTTT. Translating it yields CASSPGQAGGGAFF.

At least ten counts were recorded for this clonotype. This rearrangement joins TRBV19 to TRBJ2-5, with D uncertain. Germline CDR1 LNHDA, CDR2 SQIVND (reference sequence). The CDR3 contains 13 residues. The germline V and J ends were trimmed by 3 bases and 2 bases, with 7 bases remaining between them. The CDR3 sequence: CASSIQPQETQYF. CDR3 bases: TGTGCCAGTAGTATCCAGCCTCAAGAGACCCAGTACTTC.

This clonotype appeared a few times. The chain combines TRBV2 with TRBJ1-4; D is perhaps TRBD1 (5 bases). The CDR3 is made up of 14 amino acids. Per germline, CDR1 SNHLY and CDR2 FYNNEI. Deletions cut 6 bases from V and 8 bases from J, with 16 bases between. CDR3 region: CASREKGRGEKLFF. In DNA, the CDR3 is TGTGCCAGCAGGGAAAAGGGCCGGGGGGAAAAACTGTTTTTT.

This clonotype was seen a handful of times. The J gene is TRBJ2-7, the V gene TRBV20-1; perhaps TRBD2 as D (8 bases). This CDR3 is 19 amino acids long. Trimming took off 6 bases at V and 4 bases at J, with 34 bases between the two ends. CDR1 is DFQATT, CDR2 SNEGSKA, per germline (reference sequence). In DNA, the CDR3 is TGCAGTGCGCAGTCCAGGGGGGCGGGAGGCCACGATACGGGATACGAGCAGTACTTC. This sequence encodes CSAQSRGAGGHDTGYEQYF.

On this clonotype: At one of its ends the junction is not consistent with the germline gene, which may arise from a read error. The rearrangement joins TRBV6-1 to TRBJ2-2, with D possibly being TRBD1 (5 bases). Germline V lookup: CDR1 MNHNS, CDR2 SASEGT. CDR3 length: 14 residues. The DNA for the CDR3 is TGTGCCGGCAGTTACGACAGCCTAACCGGGGAGCTGTTTTTT. This codes for CAGSYDSLTGELFF.

This chain connects TRBV12-3 or TRBV12-4 to TRBJ1-2; 7 positions agree with TRBD1. The J segment lost 8 bases and the V segment lost 8 bases, leaving 11 bases of the junction unmatched. This CDR3 contains 13 residues. CDR3 DNA sequence: TGTGCCAGCGACTTGACAGGGATTGACGGCTACACCTTC. Translating gives CASDLTGIDGYTF.

V is TRBV29-1 and J is TRBJ2-5; 7 bases map to TRBD1. This CDR3 spans 15 amino acids. V was pared by 2 bases and J by 0 bases, with 6 bases of the junction left unmatched. Germline V gene sequence: CDR1 SQVTM, CDR2 ANQGSEA. CDR3 in amino acids: CSVEFGTVNQETQYF. The DNA for the CDR3 is TGCAGCGTTGAATTTGGGACAGTGAACCAAGAGACCCAGTACTTC.

The chain has TRBV30 and TRBJ2-3; D gene unclear. The V end was cut by 1 base, the J end by 2 bases, with 7 bases between. Germline V gives CDR1 GTSNPN, CDR2 SVGIG (reference sequence). The CDR3 totals 13 residues. The CDR3 loop is CAWSEAATDTQYF. For the CDR3, the DNA is TGTGCCTGGAGTGAGGCGGCCACAGATACGCAGTATTTT.